This T cell receptor beta chain stems from a study of T cells after yellow fever vaccination. Study-level information: Low-cell-number fractions underwent preparation using SMART-Seq v4 Ultra Low Input.

This clonotype was picked up a small number of times. The antigen remains undetermined. Trimming took 0 bases from V and 5 from J; bases not matched to a gene: 15. The CDR3 has 18 amino acids. Germline V CDR1 and CDR2: LGHNT, FRNRAP. General study findings and limits: Peaking on day 5 versus 15, the secondary response was faster but weaker. In post-booster samples, most primary-vaccination clones reappeared (about 96% CD4, approximately 91% CD8).

UMIs and a universal primer site were added when TCR cDNA was made by 5'RACE template switching. TCRdb re-derived calls from the 5' RACE reads in MiXCR, one entry per CDR3 protein. The sample holds around 250,000 distinct CDR3 sequences; about 7% are singletons and the top ten take roughly 0.93%. The V call is TRBV12-5, the J call TRBJ2-5; TRBD2 aligns across 7 bases. This sequence was found in a man aged 25 to 45 who received the YFV17D yellow fever vaccine. The input for sequencing was CD4+ T cells sorted from PBMCs, taken 15 days after the yellow fever booster vaccination. The CDR3 is CASGLVFRGLDGGETQYF. The CDR3 nucleotides are TGTGCTAGTGGTTTGGTATTTAGAGGGCTTGACGGGGGGGAGACCCAGTACTTC.